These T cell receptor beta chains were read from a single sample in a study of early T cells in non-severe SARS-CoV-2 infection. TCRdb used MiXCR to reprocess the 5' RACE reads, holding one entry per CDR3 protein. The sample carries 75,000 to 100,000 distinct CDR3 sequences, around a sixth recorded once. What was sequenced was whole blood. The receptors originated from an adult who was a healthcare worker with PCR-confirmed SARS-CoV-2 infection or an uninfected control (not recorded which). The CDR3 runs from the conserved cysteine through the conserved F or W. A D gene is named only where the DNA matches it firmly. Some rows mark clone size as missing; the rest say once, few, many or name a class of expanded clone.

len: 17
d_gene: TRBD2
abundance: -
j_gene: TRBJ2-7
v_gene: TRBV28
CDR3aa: CASSPFGLAGWGEEQYF
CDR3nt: TGTGCCAGCAGTCCGTTCGGACTAGCGGGCTGGGGAGAGGAGCAGTACTTC

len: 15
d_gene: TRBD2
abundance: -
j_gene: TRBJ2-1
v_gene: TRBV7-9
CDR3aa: CASSLAGLAANEQFF
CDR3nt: TGTGCCAGCAGCTTAGCGGGACTAGCGGCAAATGAGCAGTTCTTC

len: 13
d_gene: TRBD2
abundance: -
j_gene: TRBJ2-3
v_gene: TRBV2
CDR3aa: CASGREGADTQYF
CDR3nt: TGTGCCAGCGGGAGGGAAGGGGCAGATACGCAGTATTTT

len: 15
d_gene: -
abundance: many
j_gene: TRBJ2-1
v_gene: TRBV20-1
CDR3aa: CSATPRGGSANEQFF
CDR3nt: TGCAGTGCTACCCCGAGGGGGGGCTCAGCCAATGAGCAGTTCTTC

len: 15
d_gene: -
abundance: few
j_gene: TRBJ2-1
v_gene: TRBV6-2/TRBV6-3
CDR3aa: CASSYFQRDINEQFF
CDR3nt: TGTGCCAGCAGTTACTTCCAGCGGGACATCAATGAGCAGTTCTTC

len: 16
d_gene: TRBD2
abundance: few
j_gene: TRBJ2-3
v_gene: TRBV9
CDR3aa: CASSATSGGRTDTQYF
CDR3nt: TGTGCCAGCAGCGCAACTAGCGGGGGTCGCACAGATACGCAGTATTTT

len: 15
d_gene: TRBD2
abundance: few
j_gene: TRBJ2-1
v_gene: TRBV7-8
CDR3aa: CASSIGTSDYNEQFF
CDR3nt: TGTGCCAGCAGCATCGGGACTAGCGACTACAATGAGCAGTTCTTC

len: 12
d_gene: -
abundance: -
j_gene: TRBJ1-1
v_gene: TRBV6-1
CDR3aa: CASSLDSPEAFF
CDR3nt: TGTGCCAGCAGTCTGGACAGCCCTGAAGCTTTCTTT

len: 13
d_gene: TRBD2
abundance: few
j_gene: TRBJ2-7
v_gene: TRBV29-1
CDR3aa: CSVGLAGRYEQYF
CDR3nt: TGCAGCGTGGGACTAGCGGGGAGATACGAGCAGTACTTC

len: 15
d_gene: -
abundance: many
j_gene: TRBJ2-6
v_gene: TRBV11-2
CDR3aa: CASSSGGSGANVLTF
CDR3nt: TGTGCCAGCAGCTCCGGGGGATCTGGGGCCAACGTCCTGACTTTC

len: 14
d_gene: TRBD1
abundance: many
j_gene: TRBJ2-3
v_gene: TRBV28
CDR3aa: CASIVSGGADTQYF
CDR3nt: TGTGCCAGCATTGTCTCAGGGGGTGCAGATACGCAGTATTTT

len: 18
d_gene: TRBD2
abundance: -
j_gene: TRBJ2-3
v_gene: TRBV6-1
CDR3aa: CASSEVAGGPTGTDTQYF
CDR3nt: TGTGCCAGCAGTGAGGTAGCGGGGGGGCCTACGGGCACAGATACGCAGTATTTT

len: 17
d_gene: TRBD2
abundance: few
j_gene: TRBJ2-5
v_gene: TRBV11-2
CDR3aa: CASSIQPGLGAAETQYF
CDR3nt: TGTGCCAGCAGCATTCAACCGGGACTAGGAGCGGCAGAGACCCAGTACTTC

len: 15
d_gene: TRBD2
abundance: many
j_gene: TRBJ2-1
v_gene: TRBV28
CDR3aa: CASSSLAGTIDEQFF
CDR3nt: TGTGCCAGCAGTTCATTAGCGGGGACTATAGATGAGCAGTTCTTC

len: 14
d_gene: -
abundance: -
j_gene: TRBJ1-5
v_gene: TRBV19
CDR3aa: CASSSWGSNQPQHF
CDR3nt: TGTGCCAGTAGTTCGTGGGGTAGCAATCAGCCCCAGCATTTT

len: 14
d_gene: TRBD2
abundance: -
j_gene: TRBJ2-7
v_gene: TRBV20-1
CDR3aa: CSARELAGTYEQYF
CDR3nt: TGCAGTGCTAGAGAACTAGCGGGGACCTACGAGCAGTACTTC

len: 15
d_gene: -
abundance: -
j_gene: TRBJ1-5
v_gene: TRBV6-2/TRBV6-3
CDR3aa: CASSYGQEYNQPQHF
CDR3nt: TGTGCCAGCAGTTATGGTCAGGAGTACAATCAGCCCCAGCATTTT

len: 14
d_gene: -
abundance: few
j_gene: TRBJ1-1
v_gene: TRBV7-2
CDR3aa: CASSFNPLNTEAFF
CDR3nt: TGTGCCAGCAGCTTTAATCCCTTGAACACTGAAGCTTTCTTT

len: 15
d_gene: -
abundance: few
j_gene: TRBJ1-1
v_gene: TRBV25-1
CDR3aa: CASSESVDGGTEAFF
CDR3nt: TGTGCCAGCAGTGAATCCGTGGACGGAGGCACTGAAGCTTTCTTT

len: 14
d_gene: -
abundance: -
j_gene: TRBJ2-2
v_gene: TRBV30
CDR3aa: CAWSVRGYTGELFF
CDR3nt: TGTGCCTGGAGTGTACGGGGGTACACCGGGGAGCTGTTTTTT

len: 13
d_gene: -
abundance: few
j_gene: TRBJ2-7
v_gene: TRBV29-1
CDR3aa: CSVLPQENYEQYF
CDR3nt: TGCAGCGTCCTCCCTCAGGAGAACTACGAGCAGTACTTC

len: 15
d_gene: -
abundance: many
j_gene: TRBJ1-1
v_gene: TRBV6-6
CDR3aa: CASSQRQVGSTEAFF
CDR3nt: TGTGCCAGCAGCCAACGACAGGTGGGGAGCACTGAAGCTTTCTTT

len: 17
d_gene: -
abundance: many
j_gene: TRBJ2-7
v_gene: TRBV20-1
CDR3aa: CSARDPSFPGAPYEQYF
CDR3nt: TGCAGTGCTAGAGATCCAAGTTTTCCGGGGGCCCCCTACGAGCAGTACTTC

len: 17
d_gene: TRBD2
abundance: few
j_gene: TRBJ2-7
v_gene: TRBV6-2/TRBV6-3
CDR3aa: CASRNQPGLAAFYEQYF
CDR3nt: TGTGCCAGCAGGAATCAACCGGGACTAGCGGCTTTCTACGAGCAGTACTTC

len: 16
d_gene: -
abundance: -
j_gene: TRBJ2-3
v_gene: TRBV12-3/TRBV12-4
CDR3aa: CASSLGNGGGTDTQYF
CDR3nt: TGTGCCAGCAGTTTAGGTAACGGGGGTGGCACAGATACGCAGTATTTT

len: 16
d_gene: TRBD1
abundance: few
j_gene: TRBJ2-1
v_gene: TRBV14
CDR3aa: CASSQEFRGNRNEQFF
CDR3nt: TGTGCCAGCAGCCAAGAGTTCAGGGGGAATAGGAATGAGCAGTTCTTC

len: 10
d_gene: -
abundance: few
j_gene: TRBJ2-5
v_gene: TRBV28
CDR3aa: CASRGLTQYF
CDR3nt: TGTGCCAGCAGGGGACTGACCCAGTACTTC

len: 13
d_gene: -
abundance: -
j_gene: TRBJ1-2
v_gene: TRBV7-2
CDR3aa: CATRTRETYGYTF
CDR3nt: TGTGCCACCAGAACTCGGGAGACCTATGGCTACACCTTC

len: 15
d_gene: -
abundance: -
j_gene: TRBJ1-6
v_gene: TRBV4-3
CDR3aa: CASSQDHSSNSPLHF
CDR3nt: TGCGCCAGCAGCCAAGATCACAGCTCGAATTCACCCCTCCACTTT

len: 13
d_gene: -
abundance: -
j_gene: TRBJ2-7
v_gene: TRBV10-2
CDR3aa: CASSVQATYEQYF
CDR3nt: TGCGCCAGCAGTGTTCAGGCCACCTACGAGCAGTACTTC

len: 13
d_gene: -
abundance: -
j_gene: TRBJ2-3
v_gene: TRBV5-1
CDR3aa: CASATEGSDTQYF
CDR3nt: TGCGCCAGCGCAACGGAGGGCTCCGATACGCAGTATTTT

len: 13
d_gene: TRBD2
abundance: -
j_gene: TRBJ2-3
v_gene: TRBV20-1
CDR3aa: CSASEGGTDTQYF
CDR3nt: TGCAGTGCTAGCGAGGGAGGGACAGATACGCAGTATTTT

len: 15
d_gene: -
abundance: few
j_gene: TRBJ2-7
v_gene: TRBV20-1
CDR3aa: CSARDLAGSSYEQYF
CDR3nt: TGCAGTGCTAGAGATTTGGCAGGGAGCTCCTACGAGCAGTACTTC

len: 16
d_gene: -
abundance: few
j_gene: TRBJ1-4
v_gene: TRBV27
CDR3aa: CASSSEGGATNEKLFF
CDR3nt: TGTGCCAGCAGTTCCGAAGGGGGGGCAACTAATGAAAAACTGTTTTTT

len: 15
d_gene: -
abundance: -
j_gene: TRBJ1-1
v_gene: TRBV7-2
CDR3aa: CASSLGRLGPTEAFF
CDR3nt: TGTGCCAGCAGCTTAGGTCGTTTGGGACCGACTGAAGCTTTCTTT

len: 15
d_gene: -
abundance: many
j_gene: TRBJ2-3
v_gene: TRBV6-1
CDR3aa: CASSERDGSADTQYF
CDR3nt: TGTGCCAGCAGTGAAAGGGACGGGAGCGCAGATACGCAGTATTTT

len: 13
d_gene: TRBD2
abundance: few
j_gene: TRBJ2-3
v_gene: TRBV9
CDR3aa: CASKRGGSDTQYF
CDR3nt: TGTGCCAGCAAGCGGGGGGGTTCGGATACGCAGTATTTT

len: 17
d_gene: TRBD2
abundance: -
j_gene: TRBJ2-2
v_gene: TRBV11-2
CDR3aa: CASRSRPTSRNTGELFF
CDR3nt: TGTGCCAGCAGATCTCGCCCGACTAGCCGCAACACCGGGGAGCTGTTTTTT

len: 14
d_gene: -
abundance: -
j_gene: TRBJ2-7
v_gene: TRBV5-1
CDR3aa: CASSPRFSSYEQYF
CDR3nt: TGCGCCAGCAGCCCGAGATTTAGCTCCTACGAGCAGTACTTC

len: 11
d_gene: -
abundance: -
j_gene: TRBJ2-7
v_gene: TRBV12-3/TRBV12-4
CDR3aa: CASSIDYEQYF
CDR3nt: TGTGCCAGCAGCATAGACTACGAGCAGTACTTC

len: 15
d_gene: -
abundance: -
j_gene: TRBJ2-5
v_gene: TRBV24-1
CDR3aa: CATSDSAGYQETQYF
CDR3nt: TGTGCCACCAGTGATTCGGCAGGGTACCAAGAGACCCAGTACTTC

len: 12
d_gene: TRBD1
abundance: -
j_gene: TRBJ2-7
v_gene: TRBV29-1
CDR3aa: CSAGDSPRSQYF
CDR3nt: TGCAGCGCAGGGGACAGCCCCCGATCGCAGTACTTC

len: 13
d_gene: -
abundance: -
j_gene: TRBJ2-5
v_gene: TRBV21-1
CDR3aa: CASITQGAETQYF
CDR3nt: TGTGCCAGCATCACACAGGGGGCAGAGACCCAGTACTTC

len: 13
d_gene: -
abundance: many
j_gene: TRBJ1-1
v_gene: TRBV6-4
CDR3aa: CASSESTNTEAFF
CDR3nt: TGTGCCAGCAGTGAATCGACAAACACTGAAGCTTTCTTT

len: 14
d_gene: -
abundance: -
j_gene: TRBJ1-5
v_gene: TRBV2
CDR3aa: CASSELGVGQPQHF
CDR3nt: TGTGCCAGCAGTGAATTGGGGGTCGGGCAGCCCCAGCATTTT

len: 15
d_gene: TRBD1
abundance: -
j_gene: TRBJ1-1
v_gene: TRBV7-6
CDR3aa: CASSSSTGLNTEAFF
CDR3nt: TGTGCCAGCAGCTCTTCGACAGGGTTAAACACTGAAGCTTTCTTT

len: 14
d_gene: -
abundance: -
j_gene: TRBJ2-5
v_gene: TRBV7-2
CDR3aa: CASSLLSGQETQYF
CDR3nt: TGTGCCAGCAGCTTATTAAGCGGTCAAGAGACCCAGTACTTC

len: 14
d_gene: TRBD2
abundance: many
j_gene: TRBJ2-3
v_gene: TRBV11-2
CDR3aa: CASSLSGGEDTQYF
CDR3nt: TGTGCCAGCAGCTTAAGCGGGGGTGAAGATACGCAGTATTTT

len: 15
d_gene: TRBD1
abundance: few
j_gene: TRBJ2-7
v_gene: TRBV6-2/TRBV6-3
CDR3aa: CASSEQGDPTYEQYF
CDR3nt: TGTGCCAGCAGTGAGCAGGGGGATCCCACCTACGAGCAGTACTTC

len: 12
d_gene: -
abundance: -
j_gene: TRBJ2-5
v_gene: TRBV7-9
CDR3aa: CASGGPGETQYF
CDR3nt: TGTGCCAGCGGGGGGCCGGGAGAGACCCAGTACTTC

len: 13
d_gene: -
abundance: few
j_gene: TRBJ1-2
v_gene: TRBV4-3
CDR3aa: CASSPRSNYGYTF
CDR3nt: TGCGCCAGCAGCCCTCGCTCGAACTATGGCTACACCTTC

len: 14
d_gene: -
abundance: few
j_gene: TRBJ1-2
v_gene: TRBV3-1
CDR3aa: CASSTIGAPDGYTF
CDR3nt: TGTGCCAGCAGCACAATCGGCGCCCCAGATGGCTACACCTTC

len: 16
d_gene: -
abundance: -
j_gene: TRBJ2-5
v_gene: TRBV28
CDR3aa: CASSGQGQPLQETQYF
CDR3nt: TGTGCCAGCAGTGGACAAGGACAGCCCCTACAAGAGACCCAGTACTTC